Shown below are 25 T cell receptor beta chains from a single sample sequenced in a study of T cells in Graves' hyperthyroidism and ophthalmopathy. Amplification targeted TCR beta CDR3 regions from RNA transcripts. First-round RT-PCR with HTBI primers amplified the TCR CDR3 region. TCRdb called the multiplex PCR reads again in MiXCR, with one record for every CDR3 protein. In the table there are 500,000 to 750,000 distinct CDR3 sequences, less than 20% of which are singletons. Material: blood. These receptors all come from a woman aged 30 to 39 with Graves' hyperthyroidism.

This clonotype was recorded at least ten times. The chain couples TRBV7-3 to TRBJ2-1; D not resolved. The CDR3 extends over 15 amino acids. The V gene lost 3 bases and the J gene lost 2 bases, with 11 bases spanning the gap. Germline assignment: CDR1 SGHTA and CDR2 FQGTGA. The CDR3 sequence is CASSLVAEPYNEQFF. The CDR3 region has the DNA TGTGCCAGCAGCTTGGTGGCGGAGCCCTACAATGAGCAGTTCTTC.

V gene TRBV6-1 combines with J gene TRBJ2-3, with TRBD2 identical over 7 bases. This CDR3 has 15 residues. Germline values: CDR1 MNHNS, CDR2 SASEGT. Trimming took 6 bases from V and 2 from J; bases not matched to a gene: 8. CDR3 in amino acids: CASSPGSGATDTQYF. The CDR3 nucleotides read TGTGCCAGCAGCCCCGGGAGCGGGGCCACAGATACGCAGTATTTT.

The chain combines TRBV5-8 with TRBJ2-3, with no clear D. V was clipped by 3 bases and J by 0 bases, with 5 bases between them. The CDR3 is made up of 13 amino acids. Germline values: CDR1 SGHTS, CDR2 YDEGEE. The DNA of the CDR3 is TGTGCCAGCAGCTGGTCTAGCACAGATACGCAGTATTTT. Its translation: CASSWSSTDTQYF.

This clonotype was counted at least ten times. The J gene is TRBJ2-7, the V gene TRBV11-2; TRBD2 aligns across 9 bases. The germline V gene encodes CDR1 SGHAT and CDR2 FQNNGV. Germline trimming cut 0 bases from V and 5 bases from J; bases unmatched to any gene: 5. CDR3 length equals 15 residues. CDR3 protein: CASSLETREGNEQYF. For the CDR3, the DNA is TGTGCCAGCAGCTTAGAAACGCGGGAGGGGAACGAGCAGTACTTC.

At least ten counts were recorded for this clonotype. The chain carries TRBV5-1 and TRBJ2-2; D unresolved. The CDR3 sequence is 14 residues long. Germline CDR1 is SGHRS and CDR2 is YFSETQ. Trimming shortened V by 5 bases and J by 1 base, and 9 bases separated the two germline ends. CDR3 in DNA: TGCGCCAGCAGGTTGCAGATGAACACCGGGGAGCTGTTTTTT. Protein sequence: CASRLQMNTGELFF.

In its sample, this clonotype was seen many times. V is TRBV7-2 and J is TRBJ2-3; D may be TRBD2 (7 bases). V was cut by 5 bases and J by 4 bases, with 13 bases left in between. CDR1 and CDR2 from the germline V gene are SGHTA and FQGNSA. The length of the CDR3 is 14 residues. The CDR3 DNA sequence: TGTGCCAGCAGCCCTAGGGGGGGGGCAGATACGCAGTATTTT. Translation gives CASSPRGGADTQYF.

CDR3 region: CASSLQTNQPQHF. The CDR3 region has the DNA TGTGCCAGCAGTTTACAAACCAATCAGCCCCAGCATTTT. The chain employs TRBV12-3 or TRBV12-4 and TRBJ1-5; no clear D gene. The CDR3 contains 13 residues. Trimming took off 2 bases at V and 3 bases at J, with 5 bases between the two ends.

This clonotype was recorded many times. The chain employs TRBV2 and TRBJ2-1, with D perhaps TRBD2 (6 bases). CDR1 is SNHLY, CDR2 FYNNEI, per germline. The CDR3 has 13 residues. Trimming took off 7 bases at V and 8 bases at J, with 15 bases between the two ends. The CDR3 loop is CASTTQGGDEQFF. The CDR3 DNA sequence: TGTGCCAGCACCACCCAAGGAGGGGATGAGCAGTTCTTC.

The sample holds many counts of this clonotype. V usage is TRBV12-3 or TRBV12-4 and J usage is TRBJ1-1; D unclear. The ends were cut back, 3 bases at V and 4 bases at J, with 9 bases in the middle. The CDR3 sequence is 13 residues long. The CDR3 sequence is CASSFGPPTEAFF. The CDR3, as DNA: TGTGCCAGCAGTTTCGGGCCTCCCACTGAAGCTTTCTTT.

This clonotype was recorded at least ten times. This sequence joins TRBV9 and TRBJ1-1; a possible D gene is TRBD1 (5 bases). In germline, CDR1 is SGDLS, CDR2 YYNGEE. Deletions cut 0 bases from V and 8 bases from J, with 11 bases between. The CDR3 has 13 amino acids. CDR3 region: CASSVEIWTEAFF. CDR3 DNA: TGTGCCAGCAGCGTAGAGATTTGGACAGAAGCTTTCTTT.

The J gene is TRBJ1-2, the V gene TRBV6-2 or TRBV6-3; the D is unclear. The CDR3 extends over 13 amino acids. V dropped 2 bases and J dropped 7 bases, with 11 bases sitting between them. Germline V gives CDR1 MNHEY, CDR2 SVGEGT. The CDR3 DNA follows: TGTGCCAGCAGTTACGATATAGGGCCTGGCTACACCTTC. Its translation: CASSYDIGPGYTF.

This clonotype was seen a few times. The CDR3 DNA is TGCAGTGCTAGGGAACCCCAGAGGGGTCAGCCCCAGCATTTT. Translation gives CSAREPQRGQPQHF. The chain uses TRBV20-1 and TRBJ1-5; D may be TRBD1 (5 bases). This CDR3 region has 14 residues. V lost 3 bases, J lost 6 bases, and 15 bases lay in between. The germline CDR1 and CDR2 sequences are DFQATT and SNEGSKA (reference sequence).

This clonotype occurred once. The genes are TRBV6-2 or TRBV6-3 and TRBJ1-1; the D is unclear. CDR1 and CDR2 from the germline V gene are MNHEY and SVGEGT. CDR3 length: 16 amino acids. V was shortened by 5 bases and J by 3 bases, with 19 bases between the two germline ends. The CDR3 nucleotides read TGTGCCAGCAGTAAGCCGGCGCGGCCTGACTACACTGAAGCTTTCTTT. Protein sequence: CASSKPARPDYTEAFF.

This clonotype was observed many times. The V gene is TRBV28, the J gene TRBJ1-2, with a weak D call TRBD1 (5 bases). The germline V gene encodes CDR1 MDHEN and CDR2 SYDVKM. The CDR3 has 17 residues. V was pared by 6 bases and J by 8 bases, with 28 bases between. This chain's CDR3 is CASRYPRRGFSSGGYTF. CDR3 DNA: TGTGCCAGCAGATATCCTCGGAGGGGCTTCTCTAGCGGGGGCTACACCTTC.

CDR3 nucleotides: TGTGCCAGTAGTTGGAGTGGGGACGCCAGGGGACAGCCCCAGCATTTT. Amino acids: CASSWSGDARGQPQHF. The J gene is TRBJ1-5, the V gene TRBV19, with D possibly matching TRBD1 (6 bases). There are 16 residues in the CDR3. Looked up from germline, CDR1 is LNHDA and CDR2 is SQIVND (reference sequence). The ends were cut back, 5 bases at V and 7 bases at J, with 21 bases in the middle.

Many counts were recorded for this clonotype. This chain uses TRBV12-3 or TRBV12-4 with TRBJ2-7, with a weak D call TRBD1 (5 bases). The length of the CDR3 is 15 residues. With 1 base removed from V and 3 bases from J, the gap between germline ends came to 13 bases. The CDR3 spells CASSLEGQVGYEQYF. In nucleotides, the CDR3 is TGTGCCAGCAGTTTAGAGGGGCAGGTAGGCTACGAGCAGTACTTC.

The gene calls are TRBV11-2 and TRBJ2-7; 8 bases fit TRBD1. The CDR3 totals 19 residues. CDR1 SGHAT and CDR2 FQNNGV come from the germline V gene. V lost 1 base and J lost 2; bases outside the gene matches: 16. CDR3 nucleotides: TGTGCCAGCAGCTTAGGGGAAGTTATCTATGCAGGGGGCGCCTACGAGCAGTACTTC. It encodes CASSLGEVIYAGGAYEQYF. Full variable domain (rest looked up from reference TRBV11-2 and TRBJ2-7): EAGVAQSPRYKIIEKRQSVAFWCNPISGHATLYWYQQILGQGPKLLIQFQNNGVVDDSQLPKDRFSAERLKGVDSTLKIQPAKLEDSAVYLCASSLGEVIYAGGAYEQYFGPGTRLTVT.

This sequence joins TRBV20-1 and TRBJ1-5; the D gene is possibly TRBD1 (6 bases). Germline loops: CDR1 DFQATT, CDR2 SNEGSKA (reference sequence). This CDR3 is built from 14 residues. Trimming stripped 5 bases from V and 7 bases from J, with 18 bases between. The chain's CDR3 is CSASQGSSDQPQHF. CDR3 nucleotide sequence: TGCAGTGCTTCACAGGGTAGTAGCGACCAGCCCCAGCATTTT.

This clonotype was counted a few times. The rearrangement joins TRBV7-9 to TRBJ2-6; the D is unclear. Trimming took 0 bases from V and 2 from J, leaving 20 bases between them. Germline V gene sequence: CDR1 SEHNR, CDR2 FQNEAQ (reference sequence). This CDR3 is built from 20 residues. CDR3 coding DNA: TGTGCCAGCAGCTTAGCTATAGGTAGCCAACTCTTTCCTGGGGCCAACGTCCTGACTTTC. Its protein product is CASSLAIGSQLFPGANVLTF.

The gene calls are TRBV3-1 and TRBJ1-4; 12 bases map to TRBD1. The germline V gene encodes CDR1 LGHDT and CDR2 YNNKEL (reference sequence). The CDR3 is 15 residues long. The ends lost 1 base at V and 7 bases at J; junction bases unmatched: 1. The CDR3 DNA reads TGTGCCAGCAGCCAAGGGGACAGGGGGCTTGAAAAACTGTTTTTT. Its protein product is CASSQGDRGLEKLFF.

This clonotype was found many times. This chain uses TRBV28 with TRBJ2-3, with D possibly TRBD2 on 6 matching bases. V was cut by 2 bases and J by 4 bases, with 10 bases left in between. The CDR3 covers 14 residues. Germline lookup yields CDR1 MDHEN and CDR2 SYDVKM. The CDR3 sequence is CASSLIGSSDTQYF. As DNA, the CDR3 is TGTGCCAGCAGTTTAATCGGGAGCTCAGATACGCAGTATTTT.

In DNA, the CDR3 is TGTGCCTGGATTCCGGGACTAGCGGACAATGAGCAGTTCTTC. It translates to CAWIPGLADNEQFF. The chain joins TRBV30 to TRBJ2-1; TRBD2 aligns across 11 bases. The germline gives CDR1 GTSNPN, CDR2 SVGIG (reference sequence). The CDR3 is 14 residues long. V lost 4 bases, J lost 5 bases, and 4 bases stayed unmatched.

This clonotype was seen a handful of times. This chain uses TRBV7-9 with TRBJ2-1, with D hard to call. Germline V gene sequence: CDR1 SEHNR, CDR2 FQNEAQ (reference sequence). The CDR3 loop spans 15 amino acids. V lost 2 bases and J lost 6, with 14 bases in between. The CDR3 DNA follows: TGTGCCAGCAGCTTACCTCTGACCCTGGGCAATGAGCAGTTCTTC. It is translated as CASSLPLTLGNEQFF.

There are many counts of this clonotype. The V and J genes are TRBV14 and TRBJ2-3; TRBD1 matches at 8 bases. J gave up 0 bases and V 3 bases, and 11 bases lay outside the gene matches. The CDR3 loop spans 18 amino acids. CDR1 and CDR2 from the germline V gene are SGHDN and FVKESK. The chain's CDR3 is CASSQEWTGRISTDTQYF. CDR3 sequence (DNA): TGTGCCAGCAGCCAGGAATGGACAGGGCGGATCAGCACAGATACGCAGTATTTT.

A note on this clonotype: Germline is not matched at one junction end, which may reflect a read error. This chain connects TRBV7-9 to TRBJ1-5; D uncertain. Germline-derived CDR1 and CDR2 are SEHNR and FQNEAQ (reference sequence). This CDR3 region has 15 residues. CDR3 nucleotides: TGTGCCAGCAGCTTAATGGGCGGTAGCGATCAGCCCCAGCATTTT. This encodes CASSLMGGSDQPQHF.